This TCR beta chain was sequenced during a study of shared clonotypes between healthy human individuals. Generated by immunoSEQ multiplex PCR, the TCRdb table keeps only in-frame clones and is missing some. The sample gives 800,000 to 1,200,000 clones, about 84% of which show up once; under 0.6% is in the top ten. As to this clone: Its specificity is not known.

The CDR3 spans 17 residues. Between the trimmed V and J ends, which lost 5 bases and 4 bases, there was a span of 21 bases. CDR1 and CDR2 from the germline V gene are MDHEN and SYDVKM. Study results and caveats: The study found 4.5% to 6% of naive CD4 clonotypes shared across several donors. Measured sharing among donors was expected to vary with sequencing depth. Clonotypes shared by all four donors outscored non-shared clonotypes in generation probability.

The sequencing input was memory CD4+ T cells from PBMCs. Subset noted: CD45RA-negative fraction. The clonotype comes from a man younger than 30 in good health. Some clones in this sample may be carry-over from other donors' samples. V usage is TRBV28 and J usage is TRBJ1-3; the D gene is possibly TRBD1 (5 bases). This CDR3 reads CASSQISLAGTGNTIYF. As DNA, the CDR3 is TGTGCCAGCAGTCAAATCTCCCTTGCAGGGACGGGAAACACCATATATTTT.